Below are 3 T cell receptor beta chains sequenced from a single sample in a study of siplizumab effects on memory and regulatory T cells. Clones were read by immunoSEQ multiplex PCR, and TCRdb kept only the in-frame ones, dropping some. The table includes over 85,000 clones, approximately 97% detected once. Material: naive CD4+ T cells sorted from blood. These TCRs come from a human donor in good health.

The J gene is TRBJ1-2, the V gene TRBV7-9; 8 bases match TRBD1. The germline gives CDR1 SEHNR, CDR2 FQNEAQ (reference sequence). This CDR3 has 14 residues. The junction had 5 bases not matched to a gene; V was cut back by 0 bases and J by 8 bases. The CDR3 here is CASSLADRDKGYTF. CDR3 in DNA: TGTGCCAGCAGCTTAGCGGACAGGGATAAGGGCTACACCTTC.

CDR3: CAIRQSTGEPNYGYTF. The CDR3 DNA follows: TGTGCCATCAGACAGAGCACAGGGGAGCCTAACTATGGCTACACCTTC. The chain combines TRBV10-3 with TRBJ1-2; TRBD1 matches at 7 bases. In germline, CDR1 is ENHRY, CDR2 SYGVKD. This CDR3 contains 16 residues. V was clipped by 6 bases and J by 0 bases; unmatched bases: 10.

The chain links TRBV6-1 to TRBJ2-1, with 9 bases lining up with TRBD1. Germline V gene lookup returns CDR1 MNHNS and CDR2 SASEGT. The CDR3 is 17 amino acids. The trim removed 4 bases at V and 6 bases at J, leaving 13 bases unmatched. Written as DNA, the CDR3 is TGTGCCAGCAGTGTCCCAGAGCGGACAGGGGTAATCAATGAGCAGTTCTTC. It encodes CASSVPERTGVINEQFF.